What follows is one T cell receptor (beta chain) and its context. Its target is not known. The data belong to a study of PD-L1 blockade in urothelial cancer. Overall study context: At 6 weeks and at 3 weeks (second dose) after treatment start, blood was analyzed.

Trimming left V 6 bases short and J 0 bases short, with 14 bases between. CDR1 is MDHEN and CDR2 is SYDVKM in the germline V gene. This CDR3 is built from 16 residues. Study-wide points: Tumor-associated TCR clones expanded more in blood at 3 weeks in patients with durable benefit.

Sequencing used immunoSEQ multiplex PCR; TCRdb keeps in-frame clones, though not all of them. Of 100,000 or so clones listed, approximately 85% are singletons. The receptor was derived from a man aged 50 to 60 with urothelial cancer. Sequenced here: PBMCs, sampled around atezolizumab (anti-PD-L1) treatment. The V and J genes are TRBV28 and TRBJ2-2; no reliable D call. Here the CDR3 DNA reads TGTGCCAGCAGCTATCGACAAACCGCGAACACCGGGGAGCTGTTTTTT. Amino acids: CASSYRQTANTGELFF.